The 5 T cell receptor beta chains below all came from one sample that was sequenced in a study of breast tumors, draining lymph nodes, adjacent tissues. TCRdb reprocessed the multiplex PCR reads via MiXCR and lists one record per CDR3 protein. The sample holds some 200,000 distinct CDR3 sequences, around 29% seen once. The lymph nodes were axillary draining lymph nodes from breast cancer patients. Sequenced: axillary lymph node tissue. These TCRs come from a female donor with breast cancer. Some clones in this sample may be carry-over from other donors' samples.

The chain employs TRBV7-2 and TRBJ2-1, with a tentative D call TRBD2 (6 bases). The CDR3 extends over 15 amino acids. V was pared by 2 bases and J by 2 bases, with 10 bases between. The germline CDR1 and CDR2 sequences are SGHTA and FQGNSA. The CDR3 protein is CASSLRGGTYNEQFF. The CDR3 DNA reads TGTGCCAGCAGCTTAAGGGGAGGAACCTACAATGAGCAGTTCTTC.

V usage is TRBV11-2 and J usage is TRBJ2-5; D is perhaps TRBD1 or TRBD2 (6 bases each). This CDR3 is built from 15 residues. CDR1 and CDR2 from the germline V gene are SGHAT and FQNNGV. V lost 5 bases to trimming and J lost 5 bases, with 18 bases between them. The CDR3 nucleotides read TGTGCCAGCAGCCGAGCCTCGGGGGCCCTTGAGACCCAGTACTTC. This translates into CASSRASGALETQYF.

The chain is built from TRBV20-1 and TRBJ2-7; D not certain. The CDR3 covers 12 residues. In germline, CDR1 is DFQATT, CDR2 SNEGSKA (reference sequence). Trimming took 7 bases from V and 0 from J, leaving 10 bases between them. The CDR3 reads CSEVGLSYEQYF. For the CDR3, the DNA is TGCAGTGAGGTGGGCCTCTCCTACGAGCAGTACTTC.

This clonotype has more than one count but fewer than ten. It may be a read error: a sequence one base away is much more abundant. The chain combines TRBV20-1 with TRBJ2-7; D may be TRBD1 (6 bases). Per germline, CDR1 DFQATT and CDR2 SNEGSKA (reference sequence). This CDR3 spans 14 amino acids. The germline V and J ends were trimmed by 0 bases and 6 bases, with 15 bases remaining between them. The CDR3 nucleotides are TGCAGTGCTAGAGATGTAGGGGGTACCTCCGAGCAGTACTTC. Amino acid sequence: CSARDVGGTSEQYF.

The genes are TRBV7-2 and TRBJ2-7; 7 positions agree with TRBD2. The CDR3 has 13 amino acids. The junction had 5 bases not matched to a gene; V was cut back by 6 bases and J by 3 bases. CDR1 SGHTA and CDR2 FQGNSA come from the germline V gene. CDR3 in amino acids: CASRSSGIYEQYF. Written as DNA, the CDR3 is TGTGCCAGCAGGTCTAGCGGAATCTACGAGCAGTACTTC.